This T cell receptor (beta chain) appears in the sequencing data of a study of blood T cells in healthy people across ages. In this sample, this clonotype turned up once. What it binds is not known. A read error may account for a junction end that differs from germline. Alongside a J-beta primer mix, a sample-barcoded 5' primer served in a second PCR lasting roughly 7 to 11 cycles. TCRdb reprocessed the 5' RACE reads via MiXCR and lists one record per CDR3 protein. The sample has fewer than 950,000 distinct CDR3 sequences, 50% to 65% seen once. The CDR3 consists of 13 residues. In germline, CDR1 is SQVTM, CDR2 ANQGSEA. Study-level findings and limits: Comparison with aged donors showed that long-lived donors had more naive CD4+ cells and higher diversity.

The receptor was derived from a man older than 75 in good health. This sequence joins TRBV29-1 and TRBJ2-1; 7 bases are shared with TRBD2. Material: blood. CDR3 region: CSVKRDPLNGQFF. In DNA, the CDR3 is TGCAGCGTTAAGCGGGATCCGTTGAATGGGCAGTTCTTC.